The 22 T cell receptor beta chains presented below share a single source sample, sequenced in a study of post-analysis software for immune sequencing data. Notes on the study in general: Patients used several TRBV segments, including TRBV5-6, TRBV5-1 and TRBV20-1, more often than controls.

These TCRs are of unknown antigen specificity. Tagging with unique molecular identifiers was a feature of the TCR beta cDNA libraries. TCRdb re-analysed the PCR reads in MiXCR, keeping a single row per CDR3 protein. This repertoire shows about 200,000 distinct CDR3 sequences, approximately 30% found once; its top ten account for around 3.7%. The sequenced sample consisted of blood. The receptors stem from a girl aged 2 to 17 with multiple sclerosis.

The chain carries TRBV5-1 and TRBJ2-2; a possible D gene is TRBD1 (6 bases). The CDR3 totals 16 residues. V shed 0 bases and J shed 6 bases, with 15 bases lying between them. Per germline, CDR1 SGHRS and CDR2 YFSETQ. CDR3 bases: TGCGCCAGCAGCTTGGCCCTGGGGGCACGCCCCGGGGAGCTGTTTTTT. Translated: CASSLALGARPGELFF.

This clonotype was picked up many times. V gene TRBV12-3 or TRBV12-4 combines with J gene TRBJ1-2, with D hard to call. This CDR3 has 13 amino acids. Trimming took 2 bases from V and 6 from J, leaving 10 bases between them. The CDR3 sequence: CASSLRRADGYTF. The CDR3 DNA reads TGTGCCAGCAGTTTAAGGAGGGCGGATGGCTACACCTTC.

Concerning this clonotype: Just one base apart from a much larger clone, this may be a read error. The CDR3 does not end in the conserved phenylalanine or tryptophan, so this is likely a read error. CDR3 amino acids: CASSPRTSGGYNEQFC. The CDR3 nucleotides read TGTGCCAGCAGTCCCAGGACTAGCGGGGGGTACAATGAGCAGTTCTGC. The chain has TRBV12-3 or TRBV12-4 and TRBJ2-1; 14 bases match TRBD2. CDR3 length equals 16 residues. V dropped 5 bases and J dropped 4; count of bases not matched to a gene: 4.

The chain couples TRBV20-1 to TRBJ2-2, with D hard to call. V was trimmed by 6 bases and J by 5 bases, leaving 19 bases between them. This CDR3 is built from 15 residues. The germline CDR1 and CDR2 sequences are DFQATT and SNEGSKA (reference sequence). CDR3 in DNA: TGCAGTGCCCCGGTCCCGGGTGCGAGGACCGGGGAGCTGTTTTTT. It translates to CSAPVPGARTGELFF.

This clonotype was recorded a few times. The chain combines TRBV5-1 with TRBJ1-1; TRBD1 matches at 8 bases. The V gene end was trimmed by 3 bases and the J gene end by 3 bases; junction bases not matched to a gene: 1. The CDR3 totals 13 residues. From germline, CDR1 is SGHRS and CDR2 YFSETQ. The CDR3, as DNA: TGCGCCAGCAGCTCGGGACAGGACACTGAAGCTTTCTTT. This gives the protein CASSSGQDTEAFF.

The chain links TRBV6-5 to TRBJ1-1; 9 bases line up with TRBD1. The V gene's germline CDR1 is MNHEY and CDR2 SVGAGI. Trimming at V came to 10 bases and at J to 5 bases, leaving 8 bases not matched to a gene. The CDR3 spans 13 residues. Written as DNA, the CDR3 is TGTGCCATAAAGACAGGGGGGGGGACTGAAGCTTTCTTT. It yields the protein CAIKTGGGTEAFF.

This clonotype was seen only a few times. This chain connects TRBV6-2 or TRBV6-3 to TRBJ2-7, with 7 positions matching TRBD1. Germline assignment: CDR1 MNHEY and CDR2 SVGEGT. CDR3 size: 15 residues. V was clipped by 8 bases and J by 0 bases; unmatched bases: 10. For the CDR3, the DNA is TGTGCCAGCTCTCTCTCCGACAGGGCCTCCTACGAGCAGTACTTC. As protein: CASSLSDRASYEQYF.

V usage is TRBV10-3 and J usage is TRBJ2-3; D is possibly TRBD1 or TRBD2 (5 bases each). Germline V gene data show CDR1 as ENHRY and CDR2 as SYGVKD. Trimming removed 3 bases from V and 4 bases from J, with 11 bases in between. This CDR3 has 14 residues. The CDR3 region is CAISEVKGPDTQYF. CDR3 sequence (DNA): TGTGCCATCAGTGAAGTGAAGGGACCAGATACGCAGTATTTT.

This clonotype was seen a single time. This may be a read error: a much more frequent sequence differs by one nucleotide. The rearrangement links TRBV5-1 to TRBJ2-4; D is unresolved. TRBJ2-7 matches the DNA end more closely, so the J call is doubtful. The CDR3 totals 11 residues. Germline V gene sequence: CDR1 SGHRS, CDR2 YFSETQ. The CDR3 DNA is TGCACCAGCAGCATTGGCTACGAGCAGTACTTC. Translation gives CTSSIGYEQYF.

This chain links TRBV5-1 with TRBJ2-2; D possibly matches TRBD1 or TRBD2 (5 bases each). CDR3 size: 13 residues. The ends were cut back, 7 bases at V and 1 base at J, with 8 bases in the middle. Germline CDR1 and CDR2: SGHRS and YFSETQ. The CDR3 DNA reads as TGCGCCAGCGGGACCGGGAACACCGGGGAGCTGTTTTTT. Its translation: CASGTGNTGELFF.

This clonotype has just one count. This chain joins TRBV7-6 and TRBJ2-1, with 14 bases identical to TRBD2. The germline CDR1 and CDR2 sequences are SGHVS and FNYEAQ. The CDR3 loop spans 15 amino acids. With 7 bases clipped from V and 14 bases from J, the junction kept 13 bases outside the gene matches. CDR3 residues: CASNSIPGLAGEEFF. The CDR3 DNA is TGTGCCAGCAACTCCATACCGGGACTAGCGGGAGAGGAGTTCTTC.

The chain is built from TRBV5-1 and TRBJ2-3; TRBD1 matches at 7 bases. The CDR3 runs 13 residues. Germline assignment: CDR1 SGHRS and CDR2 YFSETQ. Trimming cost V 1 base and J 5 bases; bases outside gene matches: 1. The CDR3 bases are TGCGCCAGCAGCTTGACAGGGGAAGATACGCAGTATTTT. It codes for CASSLTGEDTQYF.

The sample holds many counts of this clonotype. Here the CDR3 reads CASSQSRNKRGLGEKLFF. DNA for the CDR3: TGTGCCAGCAGCCAATCCCGAAACAAAAGGGGGCTGGGAGAAAAACTGTTTTTT. The chain couples TRBV7-2 to TRBJ1-4; 7 nucleotides agree with TRBD1. The CDR3 sequence is 18 residues long. The ends lost 5 bases at V and 8 bases at J; junction bases unmatched: 20. The germline V gene has CDR1 SGHTA and CDR2 FQGNSA. The entire variable domain, with the rest obtained from reference TRBV7-2 and TRBJ1-4, is as follows: GAGVSQSPSNKVTEKGKDVELRCDPISGHTALYWYRQSLGQGLEFLIYFQGNSAPDKSGLPSDRFSAERTGGSVSTLTIQRTQQEDSAVYLCASSQSRNKRGLGEKLFFGSGTQLSVL.

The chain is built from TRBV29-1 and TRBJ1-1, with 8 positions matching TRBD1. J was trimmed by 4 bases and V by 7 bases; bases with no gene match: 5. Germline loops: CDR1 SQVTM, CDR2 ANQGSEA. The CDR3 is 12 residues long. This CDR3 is CSGDRPSTEAFF. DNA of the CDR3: TGCAGCGGGGACAGGCCGAGCACTGAAGCTTTCTTT.

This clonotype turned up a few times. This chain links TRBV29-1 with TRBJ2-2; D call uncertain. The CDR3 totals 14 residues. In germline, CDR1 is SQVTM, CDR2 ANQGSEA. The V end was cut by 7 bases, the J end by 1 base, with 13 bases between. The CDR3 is CSASAALNTGELFF. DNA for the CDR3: TGCAGCGCATCGGCCGCACTGAACACCGGGGAGCTGTTTTTT.

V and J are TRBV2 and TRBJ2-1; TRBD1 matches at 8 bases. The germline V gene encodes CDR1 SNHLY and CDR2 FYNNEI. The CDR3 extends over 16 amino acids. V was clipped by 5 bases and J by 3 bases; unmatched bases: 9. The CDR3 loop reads CASSQQGVGNYNEQFF. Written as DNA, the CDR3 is TGTGCCAGCAGTCAACAGGGGGTTGGGAACTACAATGAGCAGTTCTTC.

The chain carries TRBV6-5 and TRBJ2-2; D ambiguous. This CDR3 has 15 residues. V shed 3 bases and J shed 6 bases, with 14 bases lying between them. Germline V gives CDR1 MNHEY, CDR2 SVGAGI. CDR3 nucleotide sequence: TGTGCCAGCAGTTATGGGGTTTCGGGCGCCGGGGAGCTGTTTTTT. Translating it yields CASSYGVSGAGELFF.

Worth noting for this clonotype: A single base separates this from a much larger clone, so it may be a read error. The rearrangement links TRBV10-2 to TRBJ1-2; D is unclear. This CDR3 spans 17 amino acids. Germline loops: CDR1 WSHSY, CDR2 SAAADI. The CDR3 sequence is CASSDLTGGFSNHGYTF. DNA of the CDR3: TGCGCCAGCAGTGACCTCACCGGCGGGTTCTCTAACCATGGCTACACCTTC.

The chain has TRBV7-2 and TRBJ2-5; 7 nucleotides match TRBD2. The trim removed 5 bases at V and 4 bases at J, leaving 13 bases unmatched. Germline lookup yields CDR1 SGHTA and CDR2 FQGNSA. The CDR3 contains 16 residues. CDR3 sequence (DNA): TGTGCCAGCAGCCCAGCGGGCGGGAGTAGTCTAGAGACCCAGTACTTC. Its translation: CASSPAGGSSLETQYF.

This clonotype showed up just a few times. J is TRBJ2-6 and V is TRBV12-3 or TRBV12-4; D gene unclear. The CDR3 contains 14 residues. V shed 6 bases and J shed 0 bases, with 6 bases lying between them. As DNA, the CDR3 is TGTGCCAGCAGGGTATACTCTGGGGCCAACGTCCTGACTTTC. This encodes CASRVYSGANVLTF.

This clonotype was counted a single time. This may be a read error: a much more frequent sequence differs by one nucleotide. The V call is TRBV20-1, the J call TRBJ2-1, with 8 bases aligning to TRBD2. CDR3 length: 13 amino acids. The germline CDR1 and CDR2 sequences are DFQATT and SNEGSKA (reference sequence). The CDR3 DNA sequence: TGCAGCGTGGGCGGGAGGCTCCACAATGAGCAGTTCTTC. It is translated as CSVGGRLHNEQFF.

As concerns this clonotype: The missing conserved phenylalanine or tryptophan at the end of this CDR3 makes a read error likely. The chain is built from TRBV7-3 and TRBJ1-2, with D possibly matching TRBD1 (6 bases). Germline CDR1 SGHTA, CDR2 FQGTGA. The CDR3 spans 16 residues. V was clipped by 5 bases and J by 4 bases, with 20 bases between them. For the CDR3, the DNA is TGTGCCAGCAGCGACAAAACGGGACACGGTATCTATGGCTACACCGTC. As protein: CASSDKTGHGIYGYTV.